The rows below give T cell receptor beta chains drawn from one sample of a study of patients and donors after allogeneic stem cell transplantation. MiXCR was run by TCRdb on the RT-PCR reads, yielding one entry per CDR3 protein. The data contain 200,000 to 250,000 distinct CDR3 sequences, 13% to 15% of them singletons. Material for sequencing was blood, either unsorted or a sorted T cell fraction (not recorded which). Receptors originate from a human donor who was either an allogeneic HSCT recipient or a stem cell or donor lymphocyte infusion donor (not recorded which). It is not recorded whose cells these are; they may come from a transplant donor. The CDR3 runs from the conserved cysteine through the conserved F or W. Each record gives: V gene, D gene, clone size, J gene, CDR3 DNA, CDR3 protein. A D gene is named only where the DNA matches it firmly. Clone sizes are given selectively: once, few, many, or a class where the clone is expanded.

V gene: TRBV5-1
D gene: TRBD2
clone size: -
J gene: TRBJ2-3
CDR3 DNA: TGCGCCAGCGGACTAGCGGGGGCTTACACAGATACGCAGTATTTT
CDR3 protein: CASGLAGAYTDTQYF

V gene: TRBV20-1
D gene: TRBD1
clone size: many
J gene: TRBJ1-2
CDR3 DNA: TGCAGTGCTAGAGATCAGGGCAGGGGGAACTATGGCTACACCTTC
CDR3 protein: CSARDQGRGNYGYTF

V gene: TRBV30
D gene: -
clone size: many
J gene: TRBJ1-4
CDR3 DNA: TGTGCCTGGAGGGGGGACGGTGGGAATGAAAAACTGTTTTTT
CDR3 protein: CAWRGDGGNEKLFF

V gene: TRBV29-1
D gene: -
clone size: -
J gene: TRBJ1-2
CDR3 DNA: TGCAGCGTTGCCCCTCGGGGCGTGAGTGGTGGCTACACCTTC
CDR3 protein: CSVAPRGVSGGYTF

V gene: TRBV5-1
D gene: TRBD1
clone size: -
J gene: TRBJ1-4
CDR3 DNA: TGCGCCAGCAGCTTGGACACAGGGGGTACTAATGAAAAACTGTTTTTT
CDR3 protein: CASSLDTGGTNEKLFF

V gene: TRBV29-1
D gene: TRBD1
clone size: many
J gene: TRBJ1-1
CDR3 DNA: TGCAGCGTTGCCGACCTACAGGGGGCTAACACTGAAGCTTTCTTT
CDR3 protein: CSVADLQGANTEAFF

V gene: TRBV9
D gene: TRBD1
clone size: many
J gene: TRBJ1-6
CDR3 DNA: TGTGCCAGCAGCGTTACAGGGGTGGATTCACCCCTCCACTTT
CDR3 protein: CASSVTGVDSPLHF

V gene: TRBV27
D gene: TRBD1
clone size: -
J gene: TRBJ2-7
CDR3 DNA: TGTGCCAGTAGGGACAGTTTCAACGAGCAGTACTTC
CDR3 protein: CASRDSFNEQYF

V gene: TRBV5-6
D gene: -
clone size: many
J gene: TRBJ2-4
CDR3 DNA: TGTGCCAGCAGCCTCCCTGCAGGCAACATTCAGTACTTC
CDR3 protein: CASSLPAGNIQYF

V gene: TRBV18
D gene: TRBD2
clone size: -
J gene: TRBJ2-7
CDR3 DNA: TGTGCCAGCTCACTAAGCGGGAGCGCCTACGAGCAGTACTTC
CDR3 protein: CASSLSGSAYEQYF

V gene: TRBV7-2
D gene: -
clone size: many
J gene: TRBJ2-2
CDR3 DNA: TGTGCCAGCAGCTTAGGGGGCAGCACCGGGGAGCTGTTTTTT
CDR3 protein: CASSLGGSTGELFF

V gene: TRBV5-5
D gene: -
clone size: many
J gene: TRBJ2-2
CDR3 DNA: TGTGCCAGCAGCCTAGTGATACTCGCTAGTTCCGGGGAGCTGTTTTTT
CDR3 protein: CASSLVILASSGELFF